One sample yielded the 9 T cell receptor beta chains listed below, sequenced in a study of T-cell memory formation after mild COVID-19. From the 5' RACE reads, TCRdb called clonotypes with MiXCR, one entry per CDR3 protein. The sample carries roughly 600,000 distinct CDR3 sequences, under 20% recorded once. The specimen sequenced was PBMCs or a T cell subset sorted from them (not recorded which). The source is an adult woman who had mild COVID-19 (a few samples of this study predate the infection). Cell type and time point are not known.

The chain couples TRBV3-1 to TRBJ1-1, with TRBD1 matching over 9 bases. CDR1 and CDR2 (germline): LGHDT, YNNKEL (reference sequence). V lost 6 bases and J lost 5; bases outside the gene matches: 7. This CDR3 spans 14 amino acids. Written as DNA, the CDR3 is TGTGCCAGCAGGGACAGGGGCCTGGGGACTGAAGCTTTCTTT. Its protein product is CASRDRGLGTEAFF.

The V call is TRBV15, the J call TRBJ2-1, with TRBD1 as a possible D gene (6 bases). Germline V gene data show CDR1 as LNHNV and CDR2 as YYDKDF (reference sequence). CDR3 size: 16 residues. Between the trimmed V and J ends, which lost 1 base and 3 bases, there was a span of 13 bases. The CDR3 sequence: CATSRARQVLYNEQFF. For the CDR3, the DNA is TGTGCCACCAGCAGAGCCCGACAGGTCCTCTACAATGAGCAGTTCTTC.

This chain connects TRBV7-9 to TRBJ2-7, with TRBD1 as a possible D gene (6 bases). Germline lookup yields CDR1 SEHNR and CDR2 FQNEAQ (reference sequence). V was clipped by 3 bases and J by 3 bases, with 15 bases between them. This CDR3 comprises 15 residues. This chain's CDR3 is CASSFSGGQNYEQYF. The CDR3 DNA sequence: TGTGCCAGCAGCTTTTCTGGTGGACAGAACTACGAGCAGTACTTC.

This chain uses TRBV27 with TRBJ2-7, with D tentatively TRBD1 (5 bases). Trimming left V 3 bases short and J 1 base short, with 10 bases between. The CDR3 runs 14 residues. CDR1 is MNHEY and CDR2 is SMNVEV in the germline V gene (reference sequence). The DNA for the CDR3 is TGTGCCAGCAGTTTTGATTACAGGTCCTACGAGCAGTACTTC. Protein product: CASSFDYRSYEQYF.

This clonotype was observed a few times. The chain has TRBV7-9 and TRBJ2-7; tentatively, D is TRBD2 (7 bases). Trimming left V 9 bases short and J 5 bases short, with 23 bases between. CDR1 SEHNR and CDR2 FQNEAQ come from the germline V gene (reference sequence). The CDR3 runs to 15 residues. Written as DNA, the CDR3 is TGTGCCAGTAACTCCGGGGGGCTCCAAGGAAACGAGCAGTACTTC. Amino acids: CASNSGGLQGNEQYF.

The genes are TRBV4-2 and TRBJ2-7; 7 bases are shared with TRBD1. The trim removed 5 bases at V and 6 bases at J, leaving 13 bases unmatched. Germline CDR1 and CDR2: LGHNA and YNFKEQ. This CDR3 is 15 amino acids long. Here the CDR3 reads CASSSETGSDLEQYF. DNA for the CDR3: TGTGCCAGCAGCTCCGAGACAGGGAGCGACCTCGAGCAGTACTTC.

The table lists this clonotype with a few counts. CDR3 in DNA: TGCGCCAGCAGCTTCGCCTTTAATGAAAAACTGTTTTTT. Protein: CASSFAFNEKLFF. The chain links TRBV5-1 to TRBJ1-4; D is uncertain. The germline V gene has CDR1 SGHRS and CDR2 YFSETQ. The V end lost 2 bases, the J end lost 4 bases, and 6 bases lay between the germline ends. The CDR3 extends over 13 amino acids. Combining the CDR3 with reference TRBV5-1 and TRBJ1-4 gives the whole variable domain KAGVTQTPRYLIKTRGQQVTLSCSPISGHRSVSWYQQTPGQGLQFLFEYFSETQRNKGNFPGRFSGRQFSNSRSEMNVSTLELGDSALYLCASSFAFNEKLFFGSGTQLSVL.

This clonotype showed up just a few times. CDR3 coding DNA: TGCAGTGGCAGGGTTTTAGAGACCCAGTACTTC. Translation: CSGRVLETQYF. This rearrangement joins TRBV20-1 to TRBJ2-5; maybe TRBD1 (5 bases). In germline, CDR1 is DFQATT, CDR2 SNEGSKA (reference sequence). V was clipped by 7 bases and J by 4 bases, with 10 bases between them. CDR3 size: 11 residues.

This clonotype was detected ten times or more. The chain combines TRBV11-2 with TRBJ2-1, with D possibly being TRBD1 (5 bases). This CDR3 region has 13 residues. Germline V gene sequence: CDR1 SGHAT, CDR2 FQNNGV. Trimming took 2 bases from V and 7 from J, leaving 9 bases between them. CDR3 sequence: CASSLLDRNEQFF. CDR3 DNA sequence: TGTGCCAGCAGCTTACTTGACAGAAATGAGCAGTTCTTC.